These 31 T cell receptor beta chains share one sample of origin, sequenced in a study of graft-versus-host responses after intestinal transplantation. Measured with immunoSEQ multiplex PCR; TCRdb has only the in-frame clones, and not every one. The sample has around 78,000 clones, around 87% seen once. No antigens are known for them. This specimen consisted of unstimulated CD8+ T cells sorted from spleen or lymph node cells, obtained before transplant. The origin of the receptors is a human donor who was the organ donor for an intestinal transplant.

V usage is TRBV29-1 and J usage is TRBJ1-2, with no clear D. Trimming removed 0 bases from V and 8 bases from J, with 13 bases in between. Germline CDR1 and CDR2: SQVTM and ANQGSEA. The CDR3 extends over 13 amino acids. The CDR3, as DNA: TGCAGCGTTGAAGAGGTAGAGTTGGGGGGCTACACCTTC. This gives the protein CSVEEVELGGYTF.

CDR3 residues: CASSLLSGAGTEAFF. For the CDR3, the DNA is TGTGCCAGCAGCTTACTATCGGGGGCTGGAACTGAAGCTTTCTTT. The chain has TRBV7-9 and TRBJ1-1; D is perhaps TRBD1 (6 bases). The CDR3 runs to 15 residues. The ends were cut back, 2 bases at V and 5 bases at J, with 15 bases in the middle. CDR1 and CDR2 (germline): SEHNR, FQNEAQ (reference sequence).

The CDR3 is CASSHPKRGNTGELFF. As DNA, the CDR3 is TGCGCCAGCAGCCACCCGAAGCGGGGGAACACCGGGGAGCTGTTTTTT. V gene TRBV4-1 combines with J gene TRBJ2-2, with TRBD2 matching over 7 bases. The CDR3 covers 16 residues. Per the germline V gene, CDR1 is MGHRA and CDR2 is YSYEKL. V trimming: 3 bases; J trimming: 1 base; junction bases outside the gene matches: 5.

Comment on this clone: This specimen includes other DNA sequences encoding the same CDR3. The CDR3 region has the DNA TGTGCCAGCAGCCAGACAGACGCAACTAATGAAAAACTGTTTTTT. Amino acids: CASSQTDATNEKLFF. The chain carries TRBV14 and TRBJ1-4; D possibly corresponds to TRBD1 (5 bases). V was clipped by 3 bases and J by 0 bases, with 8 bases between them. The CDR3 length is 15 residues. The germline V gene has CDR1 SGHDN and CDR2 FVKESK. Supplemented by reference TRBV14 and TRBJ1-4, the full variable domain reads EAGVTQFPSHSVIEKGQTVTLRCDPISGHDNLYWYRRVMGKEIKFLLHFVKESKQDESGMPNNRFLAERTGGTYSTLKVQPAELEDSGVYFCASSQTDATNEKLFFGSGTQLSVL.

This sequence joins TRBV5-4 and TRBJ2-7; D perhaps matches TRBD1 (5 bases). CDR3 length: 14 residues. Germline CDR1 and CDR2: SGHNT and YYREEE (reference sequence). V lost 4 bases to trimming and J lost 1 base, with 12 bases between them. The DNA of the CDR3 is TGTGCCAGCAGCAACGACGCAGGGTCCTACGAGCAGTACTTC. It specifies CASSNDAGSYEQYF.

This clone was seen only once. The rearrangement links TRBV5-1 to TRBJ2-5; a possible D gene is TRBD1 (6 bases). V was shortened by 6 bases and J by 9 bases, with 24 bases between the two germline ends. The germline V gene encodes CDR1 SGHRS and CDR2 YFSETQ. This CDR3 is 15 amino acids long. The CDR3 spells CASNSEGESLLAQYF. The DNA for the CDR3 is TGCGCCAGCAACTCAGAGGGGGAGTCGTTATTGGCCCAGTACTTC.

CDR3 loop: CASSPTGGNYGYTF. In DNA, the CDR3 is TGTGCCAGCAGTCCAACAGGGGGGAATTATGGCTACACCTTC. The chain uses TRBV6-4 and TRBJ1-2; 8 bases are shared with TRBD1. CDR3 size: 14 residues. After removal of 5 bases from V and 5 bases from J, the junction contained 7 bases not matched to a gene. The V gene's germline CDR1 is MRHNA and CDR2 SNTAGT.

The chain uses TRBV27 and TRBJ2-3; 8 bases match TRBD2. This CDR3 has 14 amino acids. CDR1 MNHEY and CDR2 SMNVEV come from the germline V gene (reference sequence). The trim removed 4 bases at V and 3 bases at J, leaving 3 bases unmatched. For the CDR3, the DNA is TGTGCCAGCAGTTCCCTAGCGGGTACAGATACGCAGTATTTT. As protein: CASSSLAGTDTQYF.

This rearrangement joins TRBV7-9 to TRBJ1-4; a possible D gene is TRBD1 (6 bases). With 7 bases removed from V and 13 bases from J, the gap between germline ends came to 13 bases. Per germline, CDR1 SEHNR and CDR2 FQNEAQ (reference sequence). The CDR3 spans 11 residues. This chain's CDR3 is CASTNRAVLFF. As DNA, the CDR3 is TGTGCCAGCACCAACAGGGCTGTACTGTTTTTT.

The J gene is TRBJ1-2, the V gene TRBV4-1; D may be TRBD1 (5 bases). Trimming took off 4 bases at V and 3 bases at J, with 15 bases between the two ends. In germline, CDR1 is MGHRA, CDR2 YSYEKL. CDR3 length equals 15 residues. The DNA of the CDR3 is TGCGCCAGCAGCCCCAGTACGAAGGGGTACTATGGCTACACCTTC. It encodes CASSPSTKGYYGYTF.

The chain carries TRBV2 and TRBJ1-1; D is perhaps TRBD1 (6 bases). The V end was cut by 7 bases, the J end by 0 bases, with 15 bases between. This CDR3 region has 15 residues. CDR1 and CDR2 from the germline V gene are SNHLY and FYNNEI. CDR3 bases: TGTGCCAGCACCCCGGGGGCAGGGTTGAACACTGAAGCTTTCTTT. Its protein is CASTPGAGLNTEAFF.

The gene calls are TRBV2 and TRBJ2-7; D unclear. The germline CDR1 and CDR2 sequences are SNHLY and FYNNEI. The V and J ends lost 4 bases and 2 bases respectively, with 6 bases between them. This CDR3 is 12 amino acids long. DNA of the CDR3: TGTGCCAGCAGTGGGGCTCCCTACGAGCAGTACTTC. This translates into CASSGAPYEQYF.

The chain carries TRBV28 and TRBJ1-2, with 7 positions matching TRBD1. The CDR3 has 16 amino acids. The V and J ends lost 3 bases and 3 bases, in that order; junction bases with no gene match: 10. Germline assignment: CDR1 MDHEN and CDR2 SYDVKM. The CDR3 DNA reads TGTGCCAGCAGTTTTGTAGCAGGGGGTGAGGACTATGGCTACACCTTC. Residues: CASSFVAGGEDYGYTF.

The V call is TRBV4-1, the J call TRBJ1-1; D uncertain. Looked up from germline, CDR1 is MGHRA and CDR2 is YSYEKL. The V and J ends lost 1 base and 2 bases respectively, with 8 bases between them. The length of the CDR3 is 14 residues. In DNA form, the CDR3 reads TGCGCCAGCAGCCAAGGTCCAGCCAACACTGAAGCTTTCTTT. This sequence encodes CASSQGPANTEAFF.

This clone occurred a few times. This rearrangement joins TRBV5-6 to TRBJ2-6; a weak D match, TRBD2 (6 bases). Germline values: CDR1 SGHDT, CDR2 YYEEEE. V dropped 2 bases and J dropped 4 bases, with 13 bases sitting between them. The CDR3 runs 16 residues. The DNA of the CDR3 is TGTGCCAGCAGCTTTGGAGGGTTAACCGGGGCCAACGTCCTGACTTTC. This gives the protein CASSFGGLTGANVLTF.

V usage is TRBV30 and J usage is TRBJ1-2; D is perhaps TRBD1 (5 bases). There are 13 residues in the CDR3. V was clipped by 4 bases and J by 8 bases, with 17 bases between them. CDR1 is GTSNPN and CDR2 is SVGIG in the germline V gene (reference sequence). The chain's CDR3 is CAWKSRRGGGYTF. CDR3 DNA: TGTGCCTGGAAGAGTAGAAGGGGCGGCGGCTACACCTTC.

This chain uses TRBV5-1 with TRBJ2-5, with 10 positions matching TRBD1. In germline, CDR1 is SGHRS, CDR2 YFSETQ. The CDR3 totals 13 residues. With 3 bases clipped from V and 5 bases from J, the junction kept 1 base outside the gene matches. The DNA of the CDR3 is TGCGCCAGCAGCTCGGACAGGGGGGAGACCCAGTACTTC. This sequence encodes CASSSDRGETQYF.

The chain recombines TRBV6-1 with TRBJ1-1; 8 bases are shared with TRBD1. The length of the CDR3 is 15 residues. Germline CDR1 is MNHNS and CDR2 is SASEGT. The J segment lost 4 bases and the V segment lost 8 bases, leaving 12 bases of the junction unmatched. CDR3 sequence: CASREPGQGVTEAFF. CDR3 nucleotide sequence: TGTGCCAGCCGGGAGCCTGGACAGGGAGTCACTGAAGCTTTCTTT.

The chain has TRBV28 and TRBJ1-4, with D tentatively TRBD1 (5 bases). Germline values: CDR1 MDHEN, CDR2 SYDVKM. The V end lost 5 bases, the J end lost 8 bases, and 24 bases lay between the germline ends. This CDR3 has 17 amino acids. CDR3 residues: CASSPRGLRPEGEKLFF. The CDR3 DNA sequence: TGTGCCAGCAGTCCCCGGGGCCTAAGGCCTGAAGGGGAAAAACTGTTTTTT.

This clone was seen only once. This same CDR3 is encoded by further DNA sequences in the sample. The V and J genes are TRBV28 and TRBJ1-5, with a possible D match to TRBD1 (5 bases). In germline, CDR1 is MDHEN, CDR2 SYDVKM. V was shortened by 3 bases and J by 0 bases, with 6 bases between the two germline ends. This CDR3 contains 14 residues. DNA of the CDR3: TGTGCCAGCAGTTTTAGGGGTAGCAATCAGCCCCAGCATTTT. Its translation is CASSFRGSNQPQHF.

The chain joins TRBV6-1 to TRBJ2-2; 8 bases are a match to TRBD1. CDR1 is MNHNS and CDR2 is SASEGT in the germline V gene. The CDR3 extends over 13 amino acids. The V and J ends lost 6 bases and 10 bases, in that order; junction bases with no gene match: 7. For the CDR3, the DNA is TGTGCCAGCAGGGGAGTGGGACAGGAGGAGCTGTTTTTT. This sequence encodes CASRGVGQEELFF.

CDR3 loop: CASSLQGTFYGYTF. CDR3 DNA sequence: TGTGCCAGCAGTTTACAGGGGACCTTCTATGGCTACACCTTC. The chain employs TRBV27 and TRBJ1-2, with D perhaps matching TRBD1 (6 bases). Germline V CDR1 and CDR2: MNHEY, SMNVEV (reference sequence). The V and J ends lost 2 bases and 4 bases respectively, with 11 bases between them. CDR3 length equals 14 residues.

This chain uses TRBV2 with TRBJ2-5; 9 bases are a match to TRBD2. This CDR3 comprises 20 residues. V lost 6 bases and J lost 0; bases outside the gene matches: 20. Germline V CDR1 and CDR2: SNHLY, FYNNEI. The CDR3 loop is CASSESPYGASGEYQETQYF. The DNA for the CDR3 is TGTGCCAGCAGCGAATCACCCTATGGGGCTAGCGGGGAGTACCAAGAGACCCAGTACTTC.

CDR3 loop: CASSLWTSGGDLYF. The CDR3, as DNA: TGCGCCAGCAGCTTGTGGACTAGCGGGGGGGATCTGTACTTC. The chain uses TRBV5-1 and TRBJ2-5; the match to TRBD2 covers 15 bases. CDR1 is SGHRS, CDR2 YFSETQ, per germline. The CDR3 covers 14 residues. The J segment lost 13 bases and the V segment lost 1 base, leaving 5 bases of the junction unmatched.

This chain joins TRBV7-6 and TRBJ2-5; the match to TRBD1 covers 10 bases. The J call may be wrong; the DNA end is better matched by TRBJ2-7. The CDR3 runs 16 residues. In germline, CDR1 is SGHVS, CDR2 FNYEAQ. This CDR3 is CASSPFGQGGHYEQYF. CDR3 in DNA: TGTGCCAGCAGCCCCTTCGGACAGGGGGGCCACTACGAGCAGTACTTC.

CDR3 coding DNA: TGTGCCAGCAGTGAAGCAGGGCGGGGGGGCAATGAGCAGTTCTTC. Its protein product is CASSEAGRGGNEQFF. J is TRBJ2-1 and V is TRBV6-1; 9 bases match TRBD2. The germline V gene has CDR1 MNHNS and CDR2 SASEGT. Germline trimming cut 0 bases from V and 6 bases from J; bases unmatched to any gene: 3. The CDR3 has 15 residues.

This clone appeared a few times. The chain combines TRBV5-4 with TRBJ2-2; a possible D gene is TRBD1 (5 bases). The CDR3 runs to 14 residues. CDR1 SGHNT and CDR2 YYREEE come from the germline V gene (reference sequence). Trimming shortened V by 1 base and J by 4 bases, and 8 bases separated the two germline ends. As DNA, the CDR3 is TGTGCCAGCAGCTTGAGACAGCCCACCGGGGAGCTGTTTTTT. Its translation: CASSLRQPTGELFF.

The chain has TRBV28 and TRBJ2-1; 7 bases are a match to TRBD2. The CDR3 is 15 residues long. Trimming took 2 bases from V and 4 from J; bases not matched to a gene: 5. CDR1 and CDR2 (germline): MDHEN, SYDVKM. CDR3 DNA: TGTGCCAGCAGTTTAGGGCGGGGGTTATACAATGAGCAGTTCTTC. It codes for CASSLGRGLYNEQFF.

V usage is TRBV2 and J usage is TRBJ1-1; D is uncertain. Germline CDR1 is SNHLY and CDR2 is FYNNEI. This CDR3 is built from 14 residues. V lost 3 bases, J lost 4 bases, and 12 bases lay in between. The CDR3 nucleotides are TGTGCCAGCAGTGACGTGGCAGCCCTCACTGAAGCTTTCTTT. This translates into CASSDVAALTEAFF.

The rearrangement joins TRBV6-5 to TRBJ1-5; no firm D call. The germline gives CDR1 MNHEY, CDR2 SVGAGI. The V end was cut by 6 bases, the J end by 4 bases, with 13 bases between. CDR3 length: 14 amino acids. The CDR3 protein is CASRPWTGNQPQHF. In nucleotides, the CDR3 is TGTGCCAGCAGACCTTGGACGGGGAATCAGCCCCAGCATTTT.

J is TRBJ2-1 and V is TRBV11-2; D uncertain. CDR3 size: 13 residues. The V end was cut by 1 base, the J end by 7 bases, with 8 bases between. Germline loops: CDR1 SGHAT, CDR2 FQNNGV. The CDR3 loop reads CASSLGPANEQFF. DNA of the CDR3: TGTGCCAGCAGCTTAGGTCCAGCGAATGAGCAGTTCTTC.